This TCR beta chain was identified in a study of T cells in localized non-small cell lung cancer. Study-wide results and caveats: Turning up in adjacent lung were a median approximately 57 of the top 100 tumor clones. Multi-region tumor sequencing was not done, so intratumor heterogeneity could not be excluded. Tumor trailed uninvolved adjacent lung in T cell clonality, which peaked there. Elevated blood T cell density was associated with longer overall survival.

There are a few counts of this clone. The antigen remains unidentified. Produced via immunoSEQ multiplex PCR; TCRdb's table is partial and in-frame only. The table includes more than 1,000 clones, about 35% detected once. The origin of this receptor is a male donor aged 60 or over with stage I squamous cell lung carcinoma. The starting material was lung tumor tissue, obtained before any cancer treatment.

The CDR3 region is CASSPRTDPEEAFF. The CDR3 bases are TGTGCCAGCAGCCCCCGGACAGACCCGGAGGAAGCTTTCTTT. V usage is TRBV11-3 and J usage is TRBJ1-1; a possible D gene is TRBD1 (6 bases). The CDR3 length is 14 residues. V was clipped by 5 bases and J by 8 bases, with 18 bases between them. The V gene's germline CDR1 is SGHNT and CDR2 YENEEA.